Presented here are 23 T cell receptor beta chains from one specimen sequenced in a study of cytomegalovirus exposure and HLA in healthy donors. Use of 60 Vbeta and 13 Jbeta primers characterized the PCR. Profiling relied on immunoSEQ multiplex PCR, and the TCRdb table lists in-frame clones only, not all of them. The top ten hold approximately 6.7% of the sample, which has approximately 130,000 clones, 75% to 90% seen once. Material: PBMCs. These receptors came from a young woman in good health and CMV-seropositive.

This CDR3 is CASTVQLNTEAFF. The CDR3 nucleotides are TGTGCCAGCACTGTTCAGTTGAACACTGAAGCTTTCTTT. The J gene is TRBJ1-1, the V gene TRBV6-1; D gene uncertain. From germline, CDR1 is MNHNS and CDR2 SASEGT. The germline V and J ends were trimmed by 7 bases and 0 bases, with 9 bases remaining between them. The CDR3 covers 13 residues.

This clone was picked up a small number of times. This chain joins TRBV5-1 and TRBJ2-3, with 12 bases that match TRBD2. The junction had 5 bases not matched to a gene; V was cut back by 4 bases and J by 2 bases. This CDR3 is 16 amino acids long. The V gene's germline CDR1 is SGHRS and CDR2 YFSETQ. Here the CDR3 DNA reads TGCGCCAGCAGCAGCGGACTAGCGGGGTCCACAGATACGCAGTATTTT. It translates to CASSSGLAGSTDTQYF.

V and J are TRBV7-3 and TRBJ1-2; 9 nucleotides align to TRBD1. Germline V gene lookup returns CDR1 SGHTA and CDR2 FQGTGA. With 3 bases clipped from V and 2 bases from J, the junction kept 7 bases outside the gene matches. This CDR3 is built from 16 residues. CDR3 residues: CASSFRQGTGNYGYTF. In nucleotides, the CDR3 is TGTGCCAGCAGCTTTCGTCAAGGGACAGGGAACTATGGCTACACCTTC.

Regarding this clone: The conserved closing phenylalanine or tryptophan is absent in this CDR3, likely reflecting a read error. The limits of the CDR3 on the DNA are not certain, so only TCRdb's listed CDR3 is given. This chain uses TRBV19 with TRBJ1-1; TRBD1 is the table's D call and was not checked against the DNA. CDR1 is LNHDA and CDR2 is SQIVND in the germline V gene (reference sequence). Both ends counted, the CDR3 spans 13 residues. CDR3 amino acids: CASSSGQGVTHQS.

The chain joins TRBV6-1 to TRBJ2-1, with D unresolved. V shed 4 bases and J shed 9 bases, with 13 bases lying between them. This CDR3 is built from 13 residues. CDR1 and CDR2 from the germline V gene are MNHNS and SASEGT. DNA of the CDR3: TGTGCCAGCAGTGGGGCCCAGATGGGTGAGCAGTTCTTC. Translated, it gives CASSGAQMGEQFF.

The chain links TRBV15 to TRBJ2-1; 12 bases fit TRBD2. The CDR3 spans 15 residues. V was pared by 5 bases and J by 4 bases, with 3 bases of the junction left unmatched. CDR1 LNHNV and CDR2 YYDKDF come from the germline V gene (reference sequence). The CDR3 nucleotides read TGTGCCACCAGCCCGACTAGCGGGGGTTACAATGAGCAGTTCTTC. It encodes CATSPTSGGYNEQFF.

V and J are TRBV29-1 and TRBJ1-5, with 8 bases matching TRBD1. This CDR3 has 17 residues. CDR1 and CDR2 (germline): SQVTM, ANQGSEA. With 5 bases clipped from V and 3 bases from J, the junction kept 15 bases outside the gene matches. CDR3 coding DNA: TGCAGCGTTCGTAAGGCAGGGGGCCTACCCACCAATCAGCCCCAGCATTTT. The encoded protein is CSVRKAGGLPTNQPQHF.

The chain uses TRBV6-5 and TRBJ2-5, with 9 bases fitting TRBD2. The J call is doubtful: the DNA matches TRBJ2-7 better. CDR1 and CDR2 from the germline V gene are MNHEY and SVGAGI. This CDR3 comprises 14 residues. The CDR3 region has the DNA TGTGCCAGCATACAGACTAGCGGTTCCTACGAGCAGTACTTC. Protein sequence: CASIQTSGSYEQYF.

CDR3 amino acids: CASSFRGDHYNEQFF. In DNA, the CDR3 is TGTGCCAGCAGCTTCCGGGGGGACCACTACAATGAGCAGTTCTTC. The genes are TRBV7-3 and TRBJ2-1, with 7 bases matching TRBD2. Losses at the gene ends were 3 bases for V and 3 bases for J; bases not matched to a gene: 5. CDR1 SGHTA and CDR2 FQGTGA come from the germline V gene. The CDR3 is 15 residues long. Looking up the rest from reference TRBV7-3 and TRBJ2-1 gives the full variable domain: GAGVSQTPSNKVTEKGKYVELRCDPISGHTALYWYRQSLGQGPEFLIYFQGTGAADDSGLPNDRFFAVRPEGSVSTLKIQRTERGDSAVYLCASSFRGDHYNEQFFGPGTRLTVL.

This rearrangement joins TRBV10-3 to TRBJ2-7; D perhaps matches TRBD1 (5 bases). The V end lost 10 bases, the J end lost 6 bases, and 22 bases lay between the germline ends. In germline, CDR1 is ENHRY, CDR2 SYGVKD. CDR3 size: 14 residues. The CDR3 nucleotides read TGTGCCACCGGACGGGCAGGGCTTATTGGCGAGCAGTACTTC. Amino acids: CATGRAGLIGEQYF.

This sequence joins TRBV5-8 and TRBJ1-1; D is perhaps TRBD1 (5 bases). The CDR3 has 14 residues. From germline, CDR1 is SGHTS and CDR2 YDEGEE. Trimming left V 4 bases short and J 5 bases short, with 15 bases between. Here the CDR3 DNA reads TGTGCCAGCAGCGCCTTCGTCAGGGTAACTGAAGCTTTCTTT. Translation: CASSAFVRVTEAFF.

This clone was seen only a few times. V gene TRBV6-1 combines with J gene TRBJ2-1, with 8 positions matching TRBD1. The CDR3 runs 12 residues. Trimming took 7 bases from V and 10 from J; bases not matched to a gene: 6. Germline CDR1 and CDR2: MNHNS and SASEGT. CDR3 protein: CASTRAGGEQFF. The CDR3 DNA is TGTGCCAGCACGAGGGCAGGGGGCGAGCAGTTCTTC.

The chain couples TRBV11-2 to TRBJ2-5, with 7 bases matching TRBD1. CDR1 is SGHAT, CDR2 FQNNGV, per germline. Trimming cost V 5 bases and J 2 bases; bases outside gene matches: 11. The CDR3 covers 16 residues. The CDR3: CASSPFRDSFQETQYF. The CDR3 DNA sequence: TGTGCCAGCAGCCCTTTTCGGGACAGCTTTCAAGAGACCCAGTACTTC.

This clone came up a few times. The chain couples TRBV10-3 to TRBJ2-3, with 9 bases that match TRBD2. Looked up from germline, CDR1 is ENHRY and CDR2 is SYGVKD. J lost 4 bases, V lost 2 bases, and 4 bases had no gene match. The CDR3 is 15 residues long. CDR3 sequence (DNA): TGTGCCATCAGTGAGCTTCAGCGGGGGGCAGATACGCAGTATTTT. Translation gives CAISELQRGADTQYF.

This clone was observed a single time. The rearrangement joins TRBV28 to TRBJ2-3; 7 bases match TRBD2. This CDR3 has 12 residues. V lost 6 bases and J lost 6; bases outside the gene matches: 3. CDR1 and CDR2 (germline): MDHEN, SYDVKM. The CDR3 spells CASREGGDTQYF. Here the CDR3 DNA reads TGTGCCAGCAGAGAGGGAGGGGATACGCAGTATTTT.

CDR3 in amino acids: CASSLGPPNSPLHF. The CDR3 DNA reads TGTGCCAGCAGCTTGGGTCCCCCAAATTCACCCCTCCACTTT. The chain is built from TRBV5-6 and TRBJ1-6; no reliable D call. CDR1 and CDR2 from the germline V gene are SGHDT and YYEEEE. Trimming left V 0 bases short and J 7 bases short, with 8 bases between. The CDR3 runs 14 residues.

The V gene is TRBV5-4, the J gene TRBJ2-5, with a possible D match to TRBD2 (8 bases). This CDR3 is 14 amino acids long. Germline V gives CDR1 SGHNT, CDR2 YYREEE (reference sequence). V gave up 3 bases and J gave up 3 bases, with 12 bases separating them. This CDR3 is CASSSGGTEETQYF. CDR3 bases: TGTGCCAGCAGCTCGGGGGGGACAGAAGAGACCCAGTACTTC. Together with reference TRBV5-4 and TRBJ2-5, the CDR3 gives the full variable domain: ETGVTQSPTHLIKTRGQQVTLRCSSQSGHNTVSWYQQALGQGPQFIFQYYREEENGRGNFPPRFSGLQFPNYSSELNVNALELDDSALYLCASSSGGTEETQYFGPGTRLLVL.

J is TRBJ2-1 and V is TRBV30; D perhaps matches TRBD2 (5 bases). Trimming left V 2 bases short and J 13 bases short, with 18 bases between. This CDR3 region has 13 residues. CDR1 and CDR2 from the germline V gene are GTSNPN and SVGIG (reference sequence). CDR3 in DNA: TGTGCCTGGAGTTCTCTTACTTCTAGCAATCAGTTCTTC. This sequence encodes CAWSSLTSSNQFF. Complete variable domain (other parts from reference TRBV30 and TRBJ2-1): SQTIHQWPATLVQPVGSPLSLECTVEGTSNPNLYWYRQAAGRGLQLLFYSVGIGQISSEVPQNLSASRPQDRQFILSSKKLLLSDSGFYLCAWSSLTSSNQFFGPGTRLTVL.

The J gene is TRBJ2-6, the V gene TRBV27; D uncertain. V lost 8 bases and J lost 4, with 9 bases in between. CDR3 length: 13 residues. Per germline, CDR1 MNHEY and CDR2 SMNVEV (reference sequence). The CDR3, as DNA: TGTGCCAGCGCCGAGTCCGGGGCCAACGTCCTGACTTTC. Residues: CASAESGANVLTF.

This clone was counted once. The chain combines TRBV5-1 with TRBJ2-1; no reliable D call. In germline, CDR1 is SGHRS, CDR2 YFSETQ. The CDR3 spans 15 residues. Deletions cut 0 bases from V and 0 bases from J, with 7 bases between. The CDR3 protein is CASSLGRSSYNEQFF. CDR3 sequence (DNA): TGCGCCAGCAGCTTGGGTCGGAGCTCCTACAATGAGCAGTTCTTC.

The CDR3 spells CASSPRRSGTVAIEQYF. Here the CDR3 DNA reads TGTGCCAGCTCACCACGTCGATCCGGGACAGTAGCTATCGAGCAGTACTTC. The rearrangement links TRBV18 to TRBJ2-7; 7 bases are a match to TRBD1. The CDR3 is made up of 17 amino acids. V shed 1 base, J shed 6 bases, and the junction held 15 bases outside the gene matches. The V gene's germline CDR1 is KGHSH and CDR2 LQKENI.

The chain recombines TRBV9 with TRBJ2-3, with TRBD2 as a possible D gene (6 bases). Per the germline V gene, CDR1 is SGDLS and CDR2 is YYNGEE. V was pared by 7 bases and J by 2 bases, with 11 bases between. The CDR3 contains 13 residues. CDR3 sequence (DNA): TGTGCCAGCGGGCTAGCGATCACAGATACGCAGTATTTT. This translates into CASGLAITDTQYF.

J is TRBJ2-7 and V is TRBV5-4, with 7 bases aligning to TRBD1. The CDR3 contains 15 residues. Looked up from germline, CDR1 is SGHNT and CDR2 is YYREEE (reference sequence). The trim removed 3 bases at V and 1 base at J, leaving 7 bases unmatched. CDR3 residues: CASSSAGTDSYEQYF. CDR3 nucleotides: TGTGCCAGCAGCTCTGCCGGGACAGATTCCTACGAGCAGTACTTC. Variable domain in full (rest from reference TRBV5-4 and TRBJ2-7): ETGVTQSPTHLIKTRGQQVTLRCSSQSGHNTVSWYQQALGQGPQFIFQYYREEENGRGNFPPRFSGLQFPNYSSELNVNALELDDSALYLCASSSAGTDSYEQYFGPGTRLTVT.